This TCR beta chain came from a study of T cells in Graves' hyperthyroidism and ophthalmopathy. General observations from the study: Among clonotypes expanded in thyroid above 0.001, most were also found in blood.

About this clonotype itself: Its antigen remains unidentified. A much larger clone differs from this one at a single base, so this may be a read error.

The investigators amplified TCR beta CDR3 regions from RNA transcripts. Carried out on the TCR CDR3, a first-round RT-PCR used the HTBI primer set. Via MiXCR, TCRdb re-called the multiplex PCR reads, giving one row per CDR3 protein. The sample has more than 300,000 distinct CDR3 sequences; more than 12% are singletons. This CDR3 has 16 amino acids. The germline V gene encodes CDR1 KGHDR and CDR2 SFDVKD. Exclusions: uncontrolled infection, other autoimmune disease, pregnancy, lactation. This sample holds PBMCs from roughly 10 ml fresh peripheral blood. The specimen sequenced was blood. The sequence came from a woman aged 25 to 39 with Graves' ophthalmopathy. The V and J genes are TRBV24-1 and TRBJ2-1; 8 bases are a match to TRBD1. CDR3 DNA sequence: TGTGCCACAGGGAAACCCGGGACAGGAATTACCAATGAGCGGTTCTTC. As protein: CATGKPGTGITNERFF.